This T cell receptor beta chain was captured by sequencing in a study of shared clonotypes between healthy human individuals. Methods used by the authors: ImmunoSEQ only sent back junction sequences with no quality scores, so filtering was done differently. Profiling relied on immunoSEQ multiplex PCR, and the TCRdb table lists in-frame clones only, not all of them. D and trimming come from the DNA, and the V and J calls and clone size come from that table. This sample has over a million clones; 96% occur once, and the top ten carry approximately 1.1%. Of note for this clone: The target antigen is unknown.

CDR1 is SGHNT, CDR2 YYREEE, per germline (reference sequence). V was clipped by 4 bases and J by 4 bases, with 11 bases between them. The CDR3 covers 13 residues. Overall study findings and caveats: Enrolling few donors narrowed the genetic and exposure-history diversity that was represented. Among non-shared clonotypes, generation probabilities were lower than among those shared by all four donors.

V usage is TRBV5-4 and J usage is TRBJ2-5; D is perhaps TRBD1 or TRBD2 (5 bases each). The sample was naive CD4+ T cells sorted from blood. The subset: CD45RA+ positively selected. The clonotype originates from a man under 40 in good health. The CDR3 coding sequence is TGTGCCAGCAGCCCGGGGCACGGAGAGACCCAGTACTTC. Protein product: CASSPGHGETQYF.